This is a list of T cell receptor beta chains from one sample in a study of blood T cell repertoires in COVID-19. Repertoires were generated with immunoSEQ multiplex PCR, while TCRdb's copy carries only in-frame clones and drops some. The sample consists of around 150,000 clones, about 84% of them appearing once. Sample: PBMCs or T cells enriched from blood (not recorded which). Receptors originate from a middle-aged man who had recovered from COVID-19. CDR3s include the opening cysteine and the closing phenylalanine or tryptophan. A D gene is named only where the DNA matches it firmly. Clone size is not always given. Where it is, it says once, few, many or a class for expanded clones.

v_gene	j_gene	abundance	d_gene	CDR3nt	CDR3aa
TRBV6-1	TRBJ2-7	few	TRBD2	TGTGCCAGCAGTGAAGATAGCGGGGGGGCCTACGAGCAGTACTTC	CASSEDSGGAYEQYF
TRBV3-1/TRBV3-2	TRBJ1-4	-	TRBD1	TGTGCCAGCAGCCAATCAGGACAGGGCCTTGAAAAACTGTTTTTT	CASSQSGQGLEKLFF
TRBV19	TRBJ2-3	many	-	TGTGCCAGTAGTAGTTTCAGGAGCACAGATACGCAGTATTTT	CASSSFRSTDTQYF
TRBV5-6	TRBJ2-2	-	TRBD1	TGTGCCAGCAGCGTAGACAGGGGGAGAAGCAACACCGGGGAGCTGTTTTTT	CASSVDRGRSNTGELFF
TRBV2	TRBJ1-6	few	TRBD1	TGTGCCAGCAGCCCACAGGGGCTATTGTATAATTCACCCCTCCACTTT	CASSPQGLLYNSPLHF
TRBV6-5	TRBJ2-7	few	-	TGTGCCAGCAGACCCCTATACCCCGGACAGTACGAGCAGTACTTC	CASRPLYPGQYEQYF
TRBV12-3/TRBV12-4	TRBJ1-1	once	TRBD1	TGTGCCAGCAGTGGACAGGGCGCTGAAGCTTTCTTT	CASSGQGAEAFF
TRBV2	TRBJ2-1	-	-	TGTGCCAGCAGTTTCCAACGGTGGTCCTACAATGAGCAGTTCTTC	CASSFQRWSYNEQFF
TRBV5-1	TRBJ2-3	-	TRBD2	TGCGCCAGCAGCTGGACTAGCGGGGGGGCGAGCACAGATACGCAGTATTTT	CASSWTSGGASTDTQYF
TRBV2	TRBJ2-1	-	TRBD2	TGTGCCAGCAGCCAGCGGGGGGACTCCTACAATGAGCAGTTCTTC	CASSQRGDSYNEQFF
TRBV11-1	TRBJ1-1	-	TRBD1	TGTGCCAGCAGCTTAGCCCCGGGACAGGGTAGGAACACTGAAGCTTTCTTT	CASSLAPGQGRNTEAFF
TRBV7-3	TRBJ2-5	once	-	TGTGCCAGCAGCTTAATCGGGGTCCAAGAGACCCAGTACTTC	CASSLIGVQETQYF
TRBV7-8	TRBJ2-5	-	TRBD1	TGTGCCAGCAGCGCCGACAGGGTTCAAGAGACCCAGTACTTC	CASSADRVQETQYF
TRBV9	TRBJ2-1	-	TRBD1	TGTGCCAGCAGCGCCCTCCGGGACAGGACTCCCAATGAGCAGTTCTTC	CASSALRDRTPNEQFF
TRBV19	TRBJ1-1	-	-	TGTGCCAGTACCGGGGAAGGGAACACTGAAGCTTTCTTT	CASTGEGNTEAFF
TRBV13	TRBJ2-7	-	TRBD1	TGTGCCAGCAGCTTAGGCAGGGGGCCCTACGAGCAGTACTTC	CASSLGRGPYEQYF
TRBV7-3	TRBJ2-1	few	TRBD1	TGTGCCAGCAGCCCTAGGGGTGAGGGGGCCATCAGCTCCTACAATGAGCAGTTCTTC	CASSPRGEGAISSYNEQFF
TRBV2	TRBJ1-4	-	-	TGTGCCAGCAGTGACGGAGCAACTAATGAAAAACTGTTTTTT	CASSDGATNEKLFF
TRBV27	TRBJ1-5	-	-	TGTGCCAGCAGATCGGGGATTAGCAATCAGCCCCAGCATTTT	CASRSGISNQPQHF
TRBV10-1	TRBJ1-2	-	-	TGCGCCAGCAGTGAAGACAGAAACTATGGCTACACCTTC	CASSEDRNYGYTF
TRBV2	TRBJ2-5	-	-	TGTGCCAGCAGTGATTTGGGGGGGGCAGGAGAGACCCAGTACTTC	CASSDLGGAGETQYF
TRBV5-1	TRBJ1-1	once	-	TGCGCCAGCAGCTTTTTAGTGAACACTGAAGCTTTCTTT	CASSFLVNTEAFF
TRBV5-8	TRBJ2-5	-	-	TGTGCCAGCAGCTTGGGTACAGGGATCCCAGAGACCCAGTACTTC	CASSLGTGIPETQYF
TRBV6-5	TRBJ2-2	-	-	TGTGCCAGCTATGGCAGTTTTCCCGGGGAGCTGTTTTTT	CASYGSFPGELFF
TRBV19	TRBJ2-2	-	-	TGTGCCAGCCTGGGGCTACTTGGGACCGGGGAGCTGTTTTTT	CASLGLLGTGELFF
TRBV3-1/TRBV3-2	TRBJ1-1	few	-	TGTGCCAGCAGCCAAGACTCCCTGAACACTGAAGCTTTCTTT	CASSQDSLNTEAFF
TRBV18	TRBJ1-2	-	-	TGTGCCAGCTCAGAACAGGGTGGCGACTATGGCTACACCTTC	CASSEQGGDYGYTF
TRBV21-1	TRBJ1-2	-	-	TGTGCCAGCAGCACCTGGGGGGGAAGCCGCTATGGCTACACCTTC	CASSTWGGSRYGYTF
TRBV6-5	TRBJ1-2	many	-	TGTGCCAGCAGGGACACTAACTATGGCTACACCTTC	CASRDTNYGYTF
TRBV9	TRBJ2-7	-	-	TGTGCCAGCAGCCCCCGACCTAGCAGCTACGAGCAGTACTTC	CASSPRPSSYEQYF
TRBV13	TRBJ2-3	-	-	TGTGCCAGCAGCTCGACTAGTAGCACAGATACGCAGTATTTT	CASSSTSSTDTQYF
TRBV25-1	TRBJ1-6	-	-	TGTGCCAGCAGTATGGCGGGCGGTAATTCACCCCTCCACTTT	CASSMAGGNSPLHF
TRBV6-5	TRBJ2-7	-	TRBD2	TGTGCCAGCATCCTAGCGGGGGGTCCGGCCTACGAGCAGTACTTC	CASILAGGPAYEQYF
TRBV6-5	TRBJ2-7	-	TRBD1	TGTGCCAGCAGAACAGGACAGGGTATCTACGAGCAGTACTTC	CASRTGQGIYEQYF
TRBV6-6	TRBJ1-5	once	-	TGTGCCAGCACCTCCCCTAATCAGCCCCAGCATTTT	CASTSPNQPQHF
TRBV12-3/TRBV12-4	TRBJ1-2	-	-	TGTGCCAGCAGTTTCGGGGCTAACTATGGCTACACCTTC	CASSFGANYGYTF
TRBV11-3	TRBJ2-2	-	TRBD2	TGTGCCAGCAGCCAACTAGCGGGGGACTCCGGGGAGCTGTTTTTT	CASSQLAGDSGELFF